These T cell receptor beta chains were read from a single sample in a study of blood T cell repertoires in COVID-19. TCRdb's table, derived via immunoSEQ multiplex PCR, lists solely in-frame clones and lacks some. The data contain roughly 330,000 clones, 88% of them seen just once; the ten biggest clones take up 3.5% to 4.5%. Sequences were obtained from peripheral blood. Receptor source: a woman in her forties or fifties with active or convalescent COVID-19. Both conserved end residues are part of each CDR3. The order of the fields is V gene, J gene, D gene, clone size, CDR3 DNA, CDR3 protein. D genes are given only for firm matches. Some rows have no size entry. The others give once, few or many, or a class for an expanded clone.

V: TRBV18
J: TRBJ2-7
D: TRBD1
size: -
DNA: TGTGCCAGCTCACCACAACCAGGGGGCTTCTACGAGCAGTACTTC
CDR3: CASSPQPGGFYEQYF

V: TRBV5-1
J: TRBJ2-2
D: -
size: -
DNA: TGCGCCAGCAGGAGGGACACCGGGGAGCTGTTTTTT
CDR3: CASRRDTGELFF

V: TRBV9
J: TRBJ2-3
D: TRBD2
size: -
DNA: TGTGCCAGCAGCGTAGCTAGCCTAGCGGGAACGGATACGCAGTATTTT
CDR3: CASSVASLAGTDTQYF

V: TRBV28
J: TRBJ1-1
D: -
size: -
DNA: TGTGCCAGCAGTTATACACAGAACACTGAAGCTTTCTTT
CDR3: CASSYTQNTEAFF

V: TRBV2
J: TRBJ1-2
D: TRBD1
size: -
DNA: TGTGCCAGCAGTGAAGCGCCAGGGGGGTATGGCTACACCTTC
CDR3: CASSEAPGGYGYTF

V: TRBV6-5
J: TRBJ2-7
D: -
size: -
DNA: TGTGCCGGATCAGGGGCCCCGGGGCACGAGCAGTACTTC
CDR3: CAGSGAPGHEQYF

V: TRBV5-6
J: TRBJ1-2
D: -
size: -
DNA: TGTGCCAGCCATCTTACAGGTTATGGCTACACCTTC
CDR3: CASHLTGYGYTF

V: TRBV5-1
J: TRBJ2-1
D: -
size: -
DNA: TGCGCCAGCAGCTTGGACGGGGGGCCGGGTGAGCAGTTCTTC
CDR3: CASSLDGGPGEQFF

V: TRBV7-9
J: TRBJ2-3
D: TRBD2
size: -
DNA: TGTGCCAGCAGCTTAGATCGCGGGAGAGGCATAGATACGCAGTATTTT
CDR3: CASSLDRGRGIDTQYF

V: TRBV11-2
J: TRBJ1-4
D: -
size: -
DNA: TGTGCCAGCAGCTTAACAGGTGAAAAACTGTTTTTT
CDR3: CASSLTGEKLFF

V: TRBV5-5
J: TRBJ1-5
D: -
size: -
DNA: TGTGCCAGCAGCTTGGGGGGGATAGCGGATCAGCCCCAGCATTTT
CDR3: CASSLGGIADQPQHF

V: TRBV2
J: TRBJ2-3
D: -
size: -
DNA: TGTGCCAGCAGTGTACAGGACCGCTCACGAGATACGCAGTATTTT
CDR3: CASSVQDRSRDTQYF

V: TRBV28
J: TRBJ1-4
D: -
size: -
DNA: TGTGCCAGCAGAAATCAGGGGAATGCTAATGAAAAACTGTTTTTT
CDR3: CASRNQGNANEKLFF

V: TRBV11-2
J: TRBJ2-1
D: TRBD2
size: once
DNA: TGTGCCAGCAGCCCCTTCCTGCGGACTAGCGGAGACAATGAGCAGTTCTTC
CDR3: CASSPFLRTSGDNEQFF

V: TRBV7-9
J: TRBJ2-3
D: TRBD2
size: -
DNA: TGTGCCAGCAGCTTACAGTTCGTACTAGCGGGGGGCAGCACAGATACGCAGTATTTT
CDR3: CASSLQFVLAGGSTDTQYF

V: TRBV4-3
J: TRBJ2-7
D: -
size: -
DNA: TGCGCCAGCAGCCGATTAGTGGGAGGATTCTACGAGCAGTACTTC
CDR3: CASSRLVGGFYEQYF

V: TRBV6-5
J: TRBJ2-7
D: -
size: -
DNA: TGTGCCAGCAGTTACTCGAACGGGGAGCAGTACTTC
CDR3: CASSYSNGEQYF

V: TRBV7-2
J: TRBJ2-2
D: -
size: -
DNA: TGTGCCAGCAGCCCACAGCCCACTTCAGGCGGGGAGCTGTTTTTT
CDR3: CASSPQPTSGGELFF

V: TRBV5-1
J: TRBJ2-7
D: TRBD1
size: -
DNA: TGCGCCAGCAGCTTGGCCGGCGGACAGGGGGCGGGTGAGCAGTACTTC
CDR3: CASSLAGGQGAGEQYF

V: TRBV19
J: TRBJ2-1
D: -
size: -
DNA: TGTGCCAGTAGGGAGCTAGGGGGTGGGGATGAGCAGTTCTTC
CDR3: CASRELGGGDEQFF

V: TRBV10-3
J: TRBJ1-1
D: -
size: -
DNA: TGTGCCATCATGGGACACCTAATGAACACTGAAGCTTTCTTT
CDR3: CAIMGHLMNTEAFF

V: TRBV6-2/TRBV6-3
J: TRBJ1-2
D: -
size: -
DNA: TGTGCCAGCAGTCAGGGAAACTATGGCTACACCTTC
CDR3: CASSQGNYGYTF

V: TRBV28
J: TRBJ2-7
D: TRBD1
size: -
DNA: TGTGCCAGCAGTTTGGGGGGACAGGCGGGCTACGAGCAGTACTTC
CDR3: CASSLGGQAGYEQYF

V: TRBV6-2/TRBV6-3
J: TRBJ2-7
D: -
size: -
DNA: TGTGCCAGCAGCCTTCGGAGCGGCCCCTACGAGCAGTACTTC
CDR3: CASSLRSGPYEQYF

V: TRBV27
J: TRBJ2-1
D: -
size: -
DNA: TGTGCCAGCAGTTTGTTTTTAGCGAGCTCCTACAATGAGCAGTTCTTC
CDR3: CASSLFLASSYNEQFF

V: TRBV28
J: TRBJ2-7
D: -
size: -
DNA: TGTGCCAGCAGTCCAGGGGATAGTTATGAGCAGTACTTC
CDR3: CASSPGDSYEQYF

V: TRBV2
J: TRBJ2-7
D: -
size: -
DNA: TGTGCCAGCAGTTCCAGGGCTCCCTACGAGCAGTACTTC
CDR3: CASSSRAPYEQYF